This TCR beta chain was sequenced for a study of cytomegalovirus exposure and HLA in healthy donors. In the case of this clone: Its antigen is not known.

Study results and limitations: A later analysis linked a missense variant in DCLRE1C to the trimming of TCR beta V and J genes.

In germline, CDR1 is LGHNA, CDR2 YNFKEQ. The CDR3 has 16 amino acids. J gave up 6 bases and V 1 base, and 11 bases lay outside the gene matches. PCR involved 60 Vbeta and 13 Jbeta primers. Sequencing was performed with immunoSEQ multiplex PCR; in TCRdb, only in-frame clones are kept and a portion is missing. Its table records over 120,000 clones. The J gene is TRBJ1-2, the V gene TRBV4-2; TRBD1 matches at 7 bases. Sequencing used PBMCs. The sequence came from a male donor in good health and CMV-seronegative. The CDR3 region is CASSQGTTGFRHGYTF. The DNA for the CDR3 is TGTGCCAGCAGCCAAGGGACGACAGGGTTTCGTCATGGCTACACCTTC.